This T cell receptor beta chain is from a study of blood T cell repertoires in COVID-19. Study-wide background: Samples came from the United States, Italy and Spain, spanning acute and convalescent COVID-19.

The CDR3 totals 14 residues. Germline V gene lookup returns CDR1 LNHDA and CDR2 SQIVND (reference sequence). V gave up 5 bases and J gave up 4 bases, with 14 bases separating them. Participants, about 18 to 90 years old, spanned 25 or so US areas. Per the authors' pipeline: Amplifying reference gene primers gave estimates of nucleated cell counts. Measured with immunoSEQ multiplex PCR; TCRdb has only the in-frame clones, and not every one. V and J calls and clone size are copied from that table; D and trimming were computed from the DNA. The data hold a few hundred thousand clones, with about 87% observed a single time.

The TCR sequence derives from a woman aged 50 to 60 who had recovered from COVID-19. V gene TRBV19 combines with J gene TRBJ1-1; tentative D call: TRBD1 (6 bases). Sequencing was carried out using PBMCs or T cells enriched from blood (not recorded which). The CDR3 loop reads CASSEQGAGTEAFF. CDR3 nucleotides: TGTGCCAGTAGTGAACAGGGCGCGGGCACTGAAGCTTTCTTT.